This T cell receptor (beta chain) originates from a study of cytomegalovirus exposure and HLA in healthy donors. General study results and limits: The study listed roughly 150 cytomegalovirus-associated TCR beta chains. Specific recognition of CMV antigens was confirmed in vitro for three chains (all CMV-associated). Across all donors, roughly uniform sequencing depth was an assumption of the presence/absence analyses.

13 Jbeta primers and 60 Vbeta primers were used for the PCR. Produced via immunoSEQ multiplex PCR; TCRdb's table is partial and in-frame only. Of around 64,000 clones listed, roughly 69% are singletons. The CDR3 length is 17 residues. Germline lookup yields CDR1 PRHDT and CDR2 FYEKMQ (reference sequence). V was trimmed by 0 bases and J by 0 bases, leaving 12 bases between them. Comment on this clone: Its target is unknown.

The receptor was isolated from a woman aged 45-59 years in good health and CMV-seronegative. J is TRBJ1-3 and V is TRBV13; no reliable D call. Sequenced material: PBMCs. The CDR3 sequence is CASSLGGGFFSGNTIYF. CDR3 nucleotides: TGTGCCAGCAGCTTAGGTGGAGGGTTTTTCTCTGGAAACACCATATATTTT.